Following are 9 T cell receptor beta chains from one sample sequenced in a study of T cell changes during pregnancy in multiple sclerosis. Some clones are missing from TCRdb's copy, which holds only in-frame ones; the method was immunoSEQ multiplex PCR. The data contain approximately 35,000 clones, 90% of them singletons. The material was CD4+ T cells from peripheral blood mononuclear cells, obtained in the second trimester of pregnancy. Source of these receptors: a female donor in good health, enrolled as a control in a pregnancy study.

This clone was observed a few times. The gene calls are TRBV7-8 and TRBJ1-4, with D possibly matching TRBD1 (6 bases). V was clipped by 3 bases and J by 15 bases, with 14 bases between them. CDR1 and CDR2 from the germline V gene are SGHVS and FQNEAQ. CDR3 length: 12 residues. In DNA form, the CDR3 reads TGTGCCAGCAGCTTCCCCACAGGGTCGGTGTTTTTT. This codes for CASSFPTGSVFF.

On this clone: This specimen includes other DNA sequences encoding the same CDR3. V usage is TRBV18 and J usage is TRBJ1-1; possibly TRBD1 for D (5 bases). Germline CDR1 and CDR2: KGHSH and LQKENI. V lost 3 bases and J 3 bases, leaving 11 bases between the germline ends. The CDR3 runs 14 residues. This CDR3 reads CASSPLGGDTEAFF. The CDR3 DNA is TGTGCCAGCTCACCCTTGGGGGGGGACACTGAAGCTTTCTTT.

This chain joins TRBV18 and TRBJ2-3; 8 bases are shared with TRBD2. V lost 0 bases and J lost 8; bases outside the gene matches: 1. Per the germline V gene, CDR1 is KGHSH and CDR2 is LQKENI. CDR3 length: 13 residues. CDR3 sequence (DNA): TGTGCCAGCTCACCACCAGGGACTAGTACGCAGTATTTT. It is translated as CASSPPGTSTQYF.

This sequence joins TRBV5-6 and TRBJ1-1, with a possible D match to TRBD1 (6 bases). Germline CDR1 is SGHDT and CDR2 is YYEEEE. The CDR3 totals 15 residues. The V end lost 3 bases, the J end lost 4 bases, and 16 bases lay between the germline ends. This chain's CDR3 is CASSSGGGGSTEAFF. The CDR3 coding sequence is TGTGCCAGCAGCTCCGGAGGGGGGGGGAGCACTGAAGCTTTCTTT.

This chain joins TRBV5-8 and TRBJ1-5; D not resolved. CDR3 length: 14 residues. V shed 6 bases and J shed 7 bases, with 17 bases lying between them. Germline V gives CDR1 SGHTS, CDR2 YDEGEE. The CDR3 DNA sequence: TGTGCCAGCACCACACTATTCGGAGGACAGCCCCAGCATTTT. Encoded protein: CASTTLFGGQPQHF.

This clone was counted once. The chain combines TRBV30 with TRBJ1-2; 12 nucleotides match TRBD1. V dropped 3 bases and J dropped 8; count of bases not matched to a gene: 4. Germline CDR1 reads GTSNPN; CDR2 reads SVGIG (reference sequence). CDR3 size: 13 residues. The CDR3 loop is CAWRGQGAQGYTF. CDR3 sequence (DNA): TGTGCCTGGAGGGGACAGGGGGCTCAGGGCTACACCTTC.

This rearrangement joins TRBV6-5 to TRBJ2-1, with D possibly matching TRBD2 (6 bases). This CDR3 region has 16 residues. Germline assignment: CDR1 MNHEY and CDR2 SVGAGI. V dropped 0 bases and J dropped 9 bases, with 18 bases sitting between them. CDR3 sequence reads: CASSYSMGTPKVEQFF. Here the CDR3 DNA reads TGTGCCAGCAGTTACTCAATGGGGACTCCCAAGGTTGAGCAGTTCTTC.

This clone was counted a few times. This chain joins TRBV4-1 and TRBJ2-2; no clear D. This CDR3 has 14 amino acids. Trimming stripped 1 base from V and 3 bases from J, with 6 bases between. Germline V CDR1 and CDR2: MGHRA, YSYEKL. CDR3 nucleotides: TGCGCCAGCAGCCAAGTCGGAGACACCGGGGAGCTGTTTTTT. It specifies CASSQVGDTGELFF.

V and J are TRBV5-1 and TRBJ2-3, with 11 bases lining up with TRBD2. This CDR3 is built from 16 residues. The germline gives CDR1 SGHRS, CDR2 YFSETQ. V shed 4 bases, J shed 4 bases, and the junction held 8 bases outside the gene matches. CDR3 region: CASSPRLAGLADTQYF. CDR3 in DNA: TGCGCCAGCAGCCCCAGACTAGCGGGGTTGGCAGATACGCAGTATTTT.